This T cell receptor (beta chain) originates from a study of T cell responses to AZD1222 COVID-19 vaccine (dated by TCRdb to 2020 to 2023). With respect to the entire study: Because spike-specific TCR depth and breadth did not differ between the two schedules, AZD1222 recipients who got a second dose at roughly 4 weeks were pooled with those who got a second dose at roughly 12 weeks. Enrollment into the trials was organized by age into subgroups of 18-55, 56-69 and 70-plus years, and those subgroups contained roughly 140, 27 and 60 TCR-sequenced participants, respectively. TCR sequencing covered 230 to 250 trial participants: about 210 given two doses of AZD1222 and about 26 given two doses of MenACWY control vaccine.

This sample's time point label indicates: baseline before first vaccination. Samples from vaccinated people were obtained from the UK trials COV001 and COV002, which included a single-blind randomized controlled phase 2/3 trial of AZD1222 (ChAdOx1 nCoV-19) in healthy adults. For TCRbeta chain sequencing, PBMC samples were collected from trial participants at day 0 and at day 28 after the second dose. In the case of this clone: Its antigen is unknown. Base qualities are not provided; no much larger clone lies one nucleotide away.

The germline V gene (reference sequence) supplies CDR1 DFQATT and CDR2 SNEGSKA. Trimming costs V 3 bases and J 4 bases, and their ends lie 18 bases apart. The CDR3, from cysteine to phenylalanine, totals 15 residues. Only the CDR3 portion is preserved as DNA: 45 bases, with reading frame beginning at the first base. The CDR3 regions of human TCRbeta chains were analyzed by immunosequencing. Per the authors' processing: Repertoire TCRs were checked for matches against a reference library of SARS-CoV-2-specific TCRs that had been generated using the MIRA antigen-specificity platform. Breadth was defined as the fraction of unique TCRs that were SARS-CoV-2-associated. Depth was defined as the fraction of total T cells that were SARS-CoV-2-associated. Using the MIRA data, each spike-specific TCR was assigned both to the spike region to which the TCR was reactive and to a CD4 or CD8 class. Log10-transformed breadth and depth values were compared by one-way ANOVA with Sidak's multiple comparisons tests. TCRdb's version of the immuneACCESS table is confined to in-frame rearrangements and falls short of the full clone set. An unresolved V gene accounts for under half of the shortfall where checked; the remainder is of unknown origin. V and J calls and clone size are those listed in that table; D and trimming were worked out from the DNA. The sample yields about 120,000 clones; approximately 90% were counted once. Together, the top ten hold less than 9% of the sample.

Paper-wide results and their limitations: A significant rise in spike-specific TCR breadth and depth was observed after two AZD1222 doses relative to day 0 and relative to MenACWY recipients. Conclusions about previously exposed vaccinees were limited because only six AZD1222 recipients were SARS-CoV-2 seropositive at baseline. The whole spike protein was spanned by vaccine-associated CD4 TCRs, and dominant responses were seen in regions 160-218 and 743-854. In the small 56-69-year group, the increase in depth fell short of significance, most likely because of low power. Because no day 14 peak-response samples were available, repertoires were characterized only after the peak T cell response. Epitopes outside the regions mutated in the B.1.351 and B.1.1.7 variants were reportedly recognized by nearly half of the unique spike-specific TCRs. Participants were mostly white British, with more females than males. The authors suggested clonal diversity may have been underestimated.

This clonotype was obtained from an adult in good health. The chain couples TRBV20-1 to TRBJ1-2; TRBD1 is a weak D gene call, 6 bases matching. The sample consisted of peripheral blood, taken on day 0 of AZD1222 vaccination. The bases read TGCAGTGCTAGTTTAGGGCGGGACAAACTCTATGGCTACACCTTC. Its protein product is CSASLGRDKLYGYTF.